The clone carrying this T cell receptor (beta chain) was detected ten times or more. Antigen unknown. The data were obtained in a study of regulatory T cells in long-lasting Graves disease. Study-level results: New patients shared fewer public clonotypes (about 1,000) than persistent patients did (roughly 2,600). The small sample size may have reduced accuracy.

Library construction for TCR beta used iRepertoire HTBI primers and Arm-PCR of CDR3 regions. TCRdb passed the multiplex PCR reads through MiXCR, listing each CDR3 protein once. The table lists roughly 380,000 distinct CDR3 sequences, 16% of them singletons. The time point here: newly diagnosed GD, antithyroid drugs for less than 3 months. From RNA extracted from PBMCs, the TCR library was made. CDR1 and CDR2 from the germline V gene are MNHNS and SASEGT. The V end was cut by 5 bases, the J end by 8 bases, with 15 bases between. This CDR3 has 13 residues. The same sample was also used in a study of T cells in Graves' hyperthyroidism and ophthalmopathy.

This material consisted of peripheral blood mononuclear cells (PBMCs), taken at new diagnosis, from a patient treated with antithyroid drugs. This TCR came from a man aged 40-55 years with Graves disease. V is TRBV6-1 and J is TRBJ1-2; D possibly corresponds to TRBD1 (6 bases). The CDR3 DNA sequence: TGTGCCAGCAGTCCGCGACAGGCGTACGGCTACACCTTC. It encodes CASSPRQAYGYTF.